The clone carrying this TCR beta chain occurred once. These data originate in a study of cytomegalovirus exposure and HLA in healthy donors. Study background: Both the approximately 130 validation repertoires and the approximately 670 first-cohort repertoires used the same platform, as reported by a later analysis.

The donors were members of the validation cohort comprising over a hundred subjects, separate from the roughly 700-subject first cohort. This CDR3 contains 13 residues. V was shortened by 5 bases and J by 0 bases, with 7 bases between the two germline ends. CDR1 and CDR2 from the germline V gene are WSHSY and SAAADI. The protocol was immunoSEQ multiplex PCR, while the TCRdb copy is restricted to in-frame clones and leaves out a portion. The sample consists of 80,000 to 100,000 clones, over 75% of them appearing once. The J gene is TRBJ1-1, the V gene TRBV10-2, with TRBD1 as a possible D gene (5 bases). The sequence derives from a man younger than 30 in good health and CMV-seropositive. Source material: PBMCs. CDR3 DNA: TGCGCCAGCAGTTCGGGGGTGAACACTGAAGCTTTCTTT. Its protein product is CASSSGVNTEAFF.